This TCR beta chain was observed in a study of CD8 T cells in ankylosing spondylitis. Study-wide findings and caveats: Blood from ankylosing spondylitis patients appeared to carry a characteristic roughly 8-variant TCR beta motif. Prior literature has documented some motif variants in synovial fluid and blood from reactive arthritis. Enrichment of disease-linked clones was reportedly significant in matched ankylosing spondylitis synovial fluid.

Of note for this clonotype: Its antigen is unknown.

TCRdb passed the 5' RACE reads through MiXCR, listing each CDR3 protein once. The data hold 750,000 to 850,000 distinct CDR3 sequences, with 12% observed a single time. V lost 4 bases and J 0 bases, leaving 16 bases between the germline ends. The CDR3 covers 16 residues. Germline assignment: CDR1 SGDLS and CDR2 YYNGEE. The sequencing sample was made of blood, either unsorted or a sorted T cell fraction (not recorded which). This clonotype originated in a male donor with ankylosing spondylitis. The chain combines TRBV9 with TRBJ1-1; D is perhaps TRBD1 (5 bases). Here the CDR3 reads CASSSFRDGMNTEAFF. The DNA for the CDR3 is TGTGCCAGCAGCTCCTTTAGGGACGGTATGAACACTGAAGCTTTCTTT.